One and the same sample provided the 14 T cell receptor beta chains below, sequenced in a study of cytomegalovirus exposure and HLA in healthy donors. The PCR employed 60 Vbeta primers together with 13 Jbeta primers. TCRdb keeps only in-frame clones here, not all; method: immunoSEQ multiplex PCR. The sample contains 150,000 to 200,000 clones, 80% to 90% of which appear only once. The sample taken for sequencing was PBMCs. These receptors all come from a man in his late teens or twenties in good health and CMV-seropositive.

The chain links TRBV6-4 to TRBJ1-2; 9 positions match TRBD1. V was clipped by 6 bases and J by 5 bases; unmatched bases: 4. The V gene's germline CDR1 is MRHNA and CDR2 SNTAGT. The CDR3 runs to 13 residues. The CDR3 DNA is TGTGCCAGCAGACGACAGGGGGAATATGGCTACACCTTC. Its protein product is CASRRQGEYGYTF.

The chain recombines TRBV11-3 with TRBJ2-5; possible D gene TRBD1, 6 bases. The V gene lost 0 bases and the J gene lost 4 bases, with 6 bases spanning the gap. The germline V gene has CDR1 SGHNT and CDR2 YENEEA. The CDR3 is 13 residues long. CDR3 sequence: CASSLEQGETQYF. CDR3 in DNA: TGTGCCAGCAGCTTAGAACAGGGAGAGACCCAGTACTTC.

This chain connects TRBV10-1 to TRBJ2-5; 7 nucleotides line up with TRBD2. This CDR3 has 14 amino acids. CDR1 is WNHNN and CDR2 is SYGVQD in the germline V gene (reference sequence). With 4 bases clipped from V and 2 bases from J, the junction kept 4 bases outside the gene matches. The CDR3, as DNA: TGCGCCAGCAGTGGAAGCGGGGCTCAAGAGACCCAGTACTTC. Translation gives CASSGSGAQETQYF.

The J gene is TRBJ1-5, the V gene TRBV5-5; a weak D match, TRBD1 (6 bases). Trimming shortened V by 2 bases and J by 4 bases, and 10 bases separated the two germline ends. CDR1 and CDR2 (germline): SGHKS, YYEKEE (reference sequence). This CDR3 comprises 14 residues. CDR3: CASSFGGSNQPQHF. The DNA of the CDR3 is TGTGCCAGCAGCTTTGGGGGCTCAAATCAGCCCCAGCATTTT.

This clone was recorded once. The V and J genes are TRBV19 and TRBJ1-2; 8 bases map to TRBD1. The CDR3 has 14 amino acids. Germline CDR1 and CDR2: LNHDA and SQIVND (reference sequence). J lost 5 bases, V lost 6 bases, and 8 bases had no gene match. DNA of the CDR3: TGTGCCAGTAGGCCAGGACAGGGCAAATATGGCTACACCTTC. It translates to CASRPGQGKYGYTF.

V usage is TRBV14 and J usage is TRBJ2-2, with D unclear. V shed 0 bases and J shed 4 bases, with 3 bases lying between them. Germline loops: CDR1 SGHDN, CDR2 FVKESK. There are 13 residues in the CDR3. The CDR3 coding sequence is TGTGCCAGCAGCCAAGAGGCCACCGGGGAGCTGTTTTTT. This sequence encodes CASSQEATGELFF.

This clone was recorded only once. V usage is TRBV29-1 and J usage is TRBJ2-7; no firm D call. Germline lookup yields CDR1 SQVTM and CDR2 ANQGSEA. This CDR3 contains 11 residues. Between the trimmed V and J ends, which lost 7 bases and 5 bases, there was a span of 12 bases. Written as DNA, the CDR3 is TGCAGCGGAGTCGTAATCAACGAGCAGTACTTC. Its protein product is CSGVVINEQYF.

The chain links TRBV5-1 to TRBJ2-1; 7 nucleotides align to TRBD2. The CDR3 extends over 18 amino acids. Germline loops: CDR1 SGHRS, CDR2 YFSETQ. Trimming took 0 bases from V and 2 from J; bases not matched to a gene: 11. The CDR3 DNA sequence: TGCGCCAGCAGCTTGGATGGGAATAGCGGGCCCACCTACAATGAGCAGTTCTTC. Amino acids: CASSLDGNSGPTYNEQFF.

The rearrangement joins TRBV4-3 to TRBJ2-1; D is undetermined. Trimming stripped 2 bases from V and 4 bases from J, with 6 bases between. Germline V CDR1 and CDR2: LGHNA, YSLEER. The CDR3 length is 13 residues. CDR3 nucleotide sequence: TGCGCCAGCAGCCAATACGGGTACAATGAGCAGTTCTTC. This codes for CASSQYGYNEQFF.

The V and J genes are TRBV11-1 and TRBJ2-5; the match to TRBD2 covers 10 bases. CDR3 length: 15 residues. V lost 6 bases and J lost 4; bases outside the gene matches: 8. Germline CDR1 and CDR2: SGHAT and FQDESV (reference sequence). The CDR3 DNA follows: TGTGCCAGCAGTCAAGGAGCGGGGGGGCCAGAGACCCAGTACTTC. Translated, it gives CASSQGAGGPETQYF. Looking up the rest from reference TRBV11-1 and TRBJ2-5 gives the full variable domain: EAEVAQSPRYKITEKSQAVAFWCDPISGHATLYWYRQILGQGPELLVQFQDESVVDDSQLPKDRFSAERLKGVDSTLKIQPAELGDSAMYLCASSQGAGGPETQYFGPGTRLLVL.

Turning to this clone: The same CDR3 is also encoded by other DNA sequences in this sample. The chain couples TRBV5-1 to TRBJ2-5, with TRBD1 matching 8 bases. This CDR3 has 13 residues. V trimming: 0 bases; J trimming: 5 bases; junction bases outside the gene matches: 0. Germline V lookup: CDR1 SGHRS, CDR2 YFSETQ. The CDR3 sequence: CASSLGQGETQYF. The CDR3 DNA reads as TGCGCCAGCAGCTTGGGACAGGGGGAGACCCAGTACTTC.

The rearrangement joins TRBV19 to TRBJ2-4, with a weak D call TRBD2 (6 bases). V was shortened by 6 bases and J by 4 bases, with 10 bases between the two germline ends. CDR1 is LNHDA and CDR2 is SQIVND in the germline V gene (reference sequence). This CDR3 comprises 13 residues. CDR3 DNA sequence: TGTGCCAGTAGGGGGGGTCTGAAAAACATTCAGTACTTC. It codes for CASRGGLKNIQYF. The full variable domain, in which reference TRBV19 and TRBJ2-4 provide the parts outside the CDR3, is DGGITQSPKYLFRKEGQNVTLSCEQNLNHDAMYWYRQDPGQGLRLIYYSQIVNDFQKGDIAEGYSVSREKKESFPLTVTSAQKNPTAFYLCASRGGLKNIQYFGAGTRLSVL.

This chain uses TRBV5-1 with TRBJ1-1, with TRBD1 identical over 7 bases. V lost 5 bases to trimming and J lost 0 bases; unmatched junction nucleotides: 7. CDR1 is SGHRS, CDR2 YFSETQ, per germline. The CDR3 spans 15 residues. The CDR3: CASRSGDSLNTEAFF. The CDR3 nucleotides read TGCGCCAGCAGATCCGGGGACAGCTTGAACACTGAAGCTTTCTTT. The whole variable domain, remainder taken from reference TRBV5-1 and TRBJ1-1, is KAGVTQTPRYLIKTRGQQVTLSCSPISGHRSVSWYQQTPGQGLQFLFEYFSETQRNKGNFPGRFSGRQFSNSRSEMNVSTLELGDSALYLCASRSGDSLNTEAFFGQGTRLTVV.

This clone was recorded a few times. The chain links TRBV15 to TRBJ2-7, with a weak D call TRBD2 (6 bases). CDR1 is LNHNV and CDR2 is YYDKDF in the germline V gene (reference sequence). This CDR3 is 14 amino acids long. The ends were cut back, 1 base at V and 6 bases at J, with 13 bases in the middle. Here the CDR3 DNA reads TGTGCCACCAGCAGAGGGGGACTCTTAGGCGAGCAGTACTTC. This encodes CATSRGGLLGEQYF.